This T cell receptor (beta chain) comes out of a study of identical twins. TCRdb re-derived calls from the 5' RACE reads in MiXCR, one entry per CDR3 protein. There are 200,000 to 300,000 distinct CDR3 sequences in the sample; 5.5% to 8% occur only once, and 3.6% lies in the top ten. Per the germline V gene, CDR1 is SEHNR and CDR2 is FQNEAQ (reference sequence). V lost 0 bases, J lost 2 bases, and 1 base stayed unmatched. The CDR3 is 17 amino acids. The same data also went into a second study, on yellow fever vaccine responses in identical twins.

What was sequenced was memory (CD45RO+) T cells sorted from blood. This TCR was recovered from a woman aged 18-29 years in good health. The rearrangement uses TRBV7-9 and TRBJ2-7; 16 bases line up with TRBD2. The CDR3 nucleotides read TGTGCCAGCAGCTTAGCGGGGACTAGCGGGGGGGCCTACGAGCAGTACGTC. Translated, it gives CASSLAGTSGGAYEQYV.